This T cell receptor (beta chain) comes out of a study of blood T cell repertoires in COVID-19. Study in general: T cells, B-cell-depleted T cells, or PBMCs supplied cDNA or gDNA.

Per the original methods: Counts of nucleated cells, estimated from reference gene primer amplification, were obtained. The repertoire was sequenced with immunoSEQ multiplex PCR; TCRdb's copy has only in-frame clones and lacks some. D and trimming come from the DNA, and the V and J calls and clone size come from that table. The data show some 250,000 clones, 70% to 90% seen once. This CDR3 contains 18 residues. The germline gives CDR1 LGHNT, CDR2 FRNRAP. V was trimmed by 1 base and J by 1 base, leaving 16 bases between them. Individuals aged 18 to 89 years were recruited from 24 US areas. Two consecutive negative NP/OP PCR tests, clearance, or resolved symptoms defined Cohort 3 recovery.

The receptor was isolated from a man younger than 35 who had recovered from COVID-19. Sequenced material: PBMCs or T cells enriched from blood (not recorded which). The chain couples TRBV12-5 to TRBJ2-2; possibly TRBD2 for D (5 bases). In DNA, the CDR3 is TGTGCTAGTGGTTTGGCCACGACCTCGACTATGAACACCGGGGAGCTGTTTTTT. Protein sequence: CASGLATTSTMNTGELFF.